This entry lists 18 T cell receptor beta chains sequenced from one sample in a study of blood T cell repertoires in COVID-19. Libraries were prepared by immunoSEQ multiplex PCR; TCRdb keeps only in-frame clonotypes and omits some of them. The sample comprises hundreds of thousands of clones, approximately 91% of which are singletons, and approximately 1.5% rests with the top ten. The sample was PBMCs or T cells enriched from blood (not recorded which). Receptors were obtained from a woman aged 18-30 years who had been exposed to COVID-19.

This clone showed up just once. The chain combines TRBV7-9 with TRBJ1-1, with D hard to call. This CDR3 is built from 13 residues. Trimming shortened V by 5 bases and J by 5 bases, and 12 bases separated the two germline ends. Germline V gives CDR1 SEHNR, CDR2 FQNEAQ (reference sequence). The CDR3 sequence: CASSEEAITEAFF. The CDR3 region has the DNA TGTGCCAGCAGCGAGGAGGCTATTACTGAAGCTTTCTTT.

This clone was observed a handful of times. The rearrangement uses TRBV7-2 and TRBJ2-2, with 9 bases fitting TRBD2. With 1 base clipped from V and 6 bases from J, the junction kept 6 bases outside the gene matches. The CDR3 extends over 16 amino acids. Germline CDR1 SGHTA, CDR2 FQGNSA. CDR3 sequence reads: CASSLVRGGAPGELFF. DNA for the CDR3: TGTGCCAGCAGCTTAGTCCGCGGGGGGGCCCCCGGGGAGCTGTTTTTT.

This clone was observed a few times. The chain employs TRBV4-1 and TRBJ1-5; 7 positions agree with TRBD1. CDR1 is MGHRA, CDR2 YSYEKL, per germline. The CDR3 has 19 amino acids. With V trimmed by 4 bases and J by 5 bases, 20 bases remained unmatched. CDR3 coding DNA: TGCGCCAGCAGCCTCAAGACGGTAGTGACAGGGCGGAAGGATCAGCCCCAGCATTTT. This translates into CASSLKTVVTGRKDQPQHF.

This rearrangement joins TRBV30 to TRBJ1-2; weak D call: TRBD1 (6 bases). From germline, CDR1 is GTSNPN and CDR2 SVGIG (reference sequence). The CDR3 has 14 residues. Trimming left V 1 base short and J 7 bases short, with 16 bases between. The CDR3 bases are TGTGCCTGGAGTGGCGGGGGGGGCTGGAGTGGCTACACCTTC. It encodes CAWSGGGGWSGYTF.

The chain is built from TRBV7-3 and TRBJ1-6; 9 bases are shared with TRBD1. The J segment lost 3 bases and the V segment lost 4 bases, leaving 1 base of the junction unmatched. Germline lookup yields CDR1 SGHTA and CDR2 FQGTGA. This CDR3 region has 15 residues. DNA for the CDR3: TGTGCCAGCAGCTCGACAGGGGGCTATAATTCACCCCTCCACTTT. Translated: CASSSTGGYNSPLHF.

The chain combines TRBV28 with TRBJ1-1; possible D gene TRBD1, 5 bases. CDR1 is MDHEN, CDR2 SYDVKM, per germline. The CDR3 loop spans 16 amino acids. The V and J ends lost 5 bases and 4 bases respectively, with 20 bases between them. This chain's CDR3 is CASSPAGREIGTEAFF. CDR3 nucleotide sequence: TGTGCCAGCAGTCCGGCGGGGCGGGAAATAGGCACTGAAGCTTTCTTT. The full variable domain, completed using reference TRBV28 and TRBJ1-1, is DVKVTQSSRYLVKRTGEKVFLECVQDMDHENMFWYRQDPGLGLRLIYFSYDVKMKEKGDIPEGYSVSREKKERFSLILESASTNQTSMYLCASSPAGREIGTEAFFGQGTRLTVV.

The chain links TRBV6-5 to TRBJ1-6; weak D call: TRBD1 (5 bases). Trimming removed 8 bases at V and 4 bases at J, with 15 bases between. CDR3 length equals 15 residues. Germline loops: CDR1 MNHEY, CDR2 SVGAGI. CDR3 sequence: CASGNFGGYNSPLHF. The CDR3 nucleotides read TGTGCCAGCGGAAACTTTGGGGGGTATAATTCACCCCTCCACTTT.

The V and J genes are TRBV5-5 and TRBJ1-5; D perhaps matches TRBD1 (6 bases). The CDR3 length is 15 residues. Trimming took 2 bases from V and 1 from J, leaving 10 bases between them. The germline V gene encodes CDR1 SGHKS and CDR2 YYEKEE (reference sequence). The CDR3 here is CASSLEGGSNQPQHF. The CDR3 DNA is TGTGCCAGCAGCTTAGAGGGGGGGAGCAATCAGCCCCAGCATTTT.

This clone came up a few times. The chain employs TRBV28 and TRBJ1-2; a weak D match, TRBD1 (6 bases). The germline V gene has CDR1 MDHEN and CDR2 SYDVKM. The CDR3 length is 13 residues. Trimming left V 8 bases short and J 1 base short, with 11 bases between. This CDR3 is CASGTGYNYGYTF. The CDR3 DNA reads as TGTGCCAGCGGAACAGGGTATAACTATGGCTACACCTTC.

The rearrangement uses TRBV27 and TRBJ2-2; TRBD2 is a possible D gene (6 bases). Per the germline V gene, CDR1 is MNHEY and CDR2 is SMNVEV (reference sequence). Between the trimmed V and J ends, which lost 3 bases and 3 bases, there was a span of 14 bases. CDR3 length: 16 residues. CDR3 sequence: CASSFRDPGDTGELFF. The CDR3, as DNA: TGTGCCAGCAGTTTTCGAGACCCGGGGGACACCGGGGAGCTGTTTTTT.

This chain uses TRBV6-5 with TRBJ2-5, with TRBD1 matching 7 bases. Germline V gene lookup returns CDR1 MNHEY and CDR2 SVGAGI. J was trimmed by 0 bases and V by 6 bases; bases with no gene match: 1. CDR3 length equals 13 residues. CDR3 amino acids: CASRGQNQETQYF. The CDR3 nucleotides are TGTGCCAGCAGGGGACAGAACCAAGAGACCCAGTACTTC.

The genes are TRBV28 and TRBJ1-5; D uncertain. Germline CDR1 is MDHEN and CDR2 is SYDVKM. The CDR3 covers 13 residues. The germline V and J ends were trimmed by 7 bases and 5 bases, with 12 bases remaining between them. Here the CDR3 reads CASIPDGDQPQHF. The CDR3 region has the DNA TGTGCCAGCATCCCGGACGGGGATCAGCCCCAGCATTTT.

This rearrangement joins TRBV4-2 to TRBJ2-5; 8 bases are a match to TRBD2. Trimming removed 4 bases from V and 5 bases from J; junction bases left unmatched: 12. This CDR3 spans 16 amino acids. Germline CDR1 and CDR2: LGHNA and YNFKEQ. Here the CDR3 reads CASSPLTSGSRETQYF. CDR3 sequence (DNA): TGTGCCAGCAGCCCGCTTACTAGCGGATCTCGGGAGACCCAGTACTTC.

The rearrangement uses TRBV6-5 and TRBJ2-7; D call uncertain. Germline V gene sequence: CDR1 MNHEY, CDR2 SVGAGI. Deletions cut 2 bases from V and 2 bases from J, with 7 bases between. CDR3 length: 13 amino acids. The CDR3 bases are TGTGCCAGCAGTTACGAGGCGACCTACGAGCAGTACTTC. It yields the protein CASSYEATYEQYF.

The CDR3 loop is CASSLPPPTGNNYGYTF. CDR3 sequence (DNA): TGTGCCAGCAGTTTACCCCCCCCGACAGGGAACAACTATGGCTACACCTTC. The rearrangement links TRBV28 to TRBJ1-2; 7 bases fit TRBD1. V shed 2 bases, J shed 2 bases, and the junction held 11 bases outside the gene matches. CDR3 length: 17 residues. Germline V gives CDR1 MDHEN, CDR2 SYDVKM.

The chain is built from TRBV6-5 and TRBJ1-4; D unclear. V lost 6 bases, J lost 8 bases, and 13 bases lay in between. Germline V gene sequence: CDR1 MNHEY, CDR2 SVGAGI. This CDR3 has 13 amino acids. The CDR3: CASSTPRAEKLFF. As DNA, the CDR3 is TGTGCCAGCAGCACACCGCGGGCCGAAAAACTGTTTTTT.

This chain links TRBV29-1 with TRBJ1-5, with no clear D. The length of the CDR3 is 11 residues. The germline V and J ends were trimmed by 7 bases and 5 bases, with 9 bases remaining between them. Germline CDR1 and CDR2: SQVTM and ANQGSEA. The CDR3 region has the DNA TGCAGCGCCGGGGAATATCAGCCCCAGCATTTT. Translating it yields CSAGEYQPQHF. Full variable domain (remainder filled in from reference TRBV29-1 and TRBJ1-5): SAVISQKPSRDICQRGTSLTIQCQVDSQVTMMFWYRQQPGQSLTLIATANQGSEATYESGFVIDKFPISRPNLTFSTLTVSNMSPEDSSIYLCSAGEYQPQHFGDGTRLSIL.

This clone was picked up a small number of times. The rearrangement links TRBV6-5 to TRBJ1-5; D is unresolved. This CDR3 spans 14 amino acids. V lost 6 bases, J lost 2 bases, and 11 bases lay in between. Germline loops: CDR1 MNHEY, CDR2 SVGAGI. The CDR3 loop reads CASSQSSGNQPQHF. For the CDR3, the DNA is TGTGCCAGCAGCCAAAGTAGTGGCAATCAGCCCCAGCATTTT.